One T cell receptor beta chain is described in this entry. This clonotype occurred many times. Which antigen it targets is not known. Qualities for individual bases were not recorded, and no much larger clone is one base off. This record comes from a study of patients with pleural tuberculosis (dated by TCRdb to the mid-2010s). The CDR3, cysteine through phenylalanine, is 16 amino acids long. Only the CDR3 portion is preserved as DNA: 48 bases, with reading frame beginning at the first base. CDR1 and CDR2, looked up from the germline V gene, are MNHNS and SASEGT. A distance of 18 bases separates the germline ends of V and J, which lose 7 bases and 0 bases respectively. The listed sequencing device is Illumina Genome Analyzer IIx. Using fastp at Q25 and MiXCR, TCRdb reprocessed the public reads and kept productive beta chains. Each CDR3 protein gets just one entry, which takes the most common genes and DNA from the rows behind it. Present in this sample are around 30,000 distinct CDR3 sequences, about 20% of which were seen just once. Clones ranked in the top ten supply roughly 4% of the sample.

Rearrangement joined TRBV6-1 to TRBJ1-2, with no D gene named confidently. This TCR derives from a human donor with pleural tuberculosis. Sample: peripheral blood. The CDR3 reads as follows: CASTPEMGTTNYGYTF. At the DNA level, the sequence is TGTGCCAGCACCCCCGAAATGGGAACTACTAACTATGGCTACACCTTC.